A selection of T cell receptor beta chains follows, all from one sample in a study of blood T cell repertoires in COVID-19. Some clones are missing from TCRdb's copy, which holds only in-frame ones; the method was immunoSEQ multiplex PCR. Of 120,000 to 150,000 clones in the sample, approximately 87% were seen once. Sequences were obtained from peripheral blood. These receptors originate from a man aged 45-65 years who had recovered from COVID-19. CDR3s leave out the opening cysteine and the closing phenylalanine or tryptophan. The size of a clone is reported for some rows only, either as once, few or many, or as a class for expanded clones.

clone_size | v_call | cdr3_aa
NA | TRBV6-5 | ASSSNRNEQF
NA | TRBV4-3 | ASSQDETGFYEQY
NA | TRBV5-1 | ASSSTSSYYGYT
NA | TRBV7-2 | ASSRQGGNRMNTEAF
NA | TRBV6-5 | ASNVDSFYGYT
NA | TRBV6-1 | ASSEGLAQTGQPQH
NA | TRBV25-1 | ASSWGDYGYT
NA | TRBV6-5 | ASSYSRTGANTEAF
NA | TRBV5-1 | ASSATGKGNTIY
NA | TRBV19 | AIGTGEGNTEAF
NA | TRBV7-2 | ASSPESRITNEQF
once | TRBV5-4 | ASSLVRGGLSTDTQY
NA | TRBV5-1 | ASSLGPGQLNTEAF
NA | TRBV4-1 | ASSQVGGGALIQETQY
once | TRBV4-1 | ASSQVAGYNEQF
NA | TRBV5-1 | ASSPGAGQAVPDTQY
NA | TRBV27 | ASSLVPPGLPNYGYT
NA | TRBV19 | ASNLAGANTGELF
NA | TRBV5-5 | ASSLANGAGYEQY
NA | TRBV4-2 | ASSQGGGQVKTQY
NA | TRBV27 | ASSPGRGNPYNEQF
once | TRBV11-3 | ASSRVGQGAIEAF
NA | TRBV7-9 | ASSLGDRIISYEQY
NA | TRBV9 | ASPRTGGVQQETQY
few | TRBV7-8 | ASSLVPNSKGYT
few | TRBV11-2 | ASSFYRNVMNTEAF
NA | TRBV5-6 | ASSRTIEDTFYGYT
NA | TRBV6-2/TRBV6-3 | ASSYPPGVPQF
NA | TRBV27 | ASSWRGGRAGNTIY
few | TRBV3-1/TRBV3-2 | ASSPGTGRTEAF
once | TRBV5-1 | ASSTLQGALERETQY
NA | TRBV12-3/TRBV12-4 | ASSLQGDSPLH
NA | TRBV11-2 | ASSAGLGETQY
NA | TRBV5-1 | ASSPGGVSEQY
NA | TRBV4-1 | ASSQEQGLMNTEAF
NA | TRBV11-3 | ASSLEGDKSTEAF
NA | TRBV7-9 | ASSQTGNTIY
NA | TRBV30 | AWSQGAYNEQF
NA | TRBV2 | ASSSTSGGQETQY
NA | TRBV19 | ASSIVMGARYEQF
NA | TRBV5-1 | ASSQSTGPRETQY
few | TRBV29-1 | SASRANTEAF
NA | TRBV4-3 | ASSLRTANTEAF
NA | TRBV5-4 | ASRSQLAGLSYNEQF
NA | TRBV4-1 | ASSQTPGGELF
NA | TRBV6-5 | ASRSGTGVNGYT
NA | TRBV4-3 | ASSQEINYKETQY
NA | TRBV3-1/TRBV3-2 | ASSQEWTGFGYT